This T cell receptor (beta chain) emerged from a study of blood T cell repertoires in COVID-19 (dated by TCRdb to 2018 to 2021). About the full investigation: Samples covering the acute and convalescent phases of COVID-19 were provided by collaborators in the United States, Italy and Spain. Nearly every sample came with metadata listing a de-identified subject ID, COVID-19 status, age in years and sex. The repertoires were made available in a free public database intended to serve as a resource for research on the immune response to SARS-CoV-2. Deeply sampled blood TCRbeta repertoires from subjects exposed to, actively infected with, or recovered from COVID-19 were included in the dataset. The samples were drawn from the first 160 participants of the ongoing ImmuneRACE study and from some 1,300 subjects provided by 6 global collaborators. Where HLA class I and class II types were available, the types were taken from metadata supplied by the sample provider, not from assay-based typing. The prospective study material was composed of cDNA or gDNA derived from T cells, B-cell-depleted T cells, or PBMCs. Results the study describes overall, beyond this receptor: How much clinical and demographic metadata was included differed by source and by participant, and the metadata was provided uncurated.

As to this clone: Its antigen is not yet known. No clone much larger than this one lies a single base away; base qualities are absent.

There are 13 amino acids in the CDR3, from cysteine to phenylalanine inclusive. The entry retains the CDR3 DNA only, 39 bases that are in frame from base 1. Cut back by 2 bases and 5 bases, the V and J ends lie 9 bases apart. For CDR1 and CDR2, the germline V gene lists SNHLY and FYNNEI. Participants in the prospective study were aged about 18 to 90 years, lived in about two dozen United States geographic areas, and enrolled through a virtual design. In the prospective study, cohorts were assigned on the basis of participant-reported clinical history obtained from a screening survey and a study questionnaire. Exposed participants had been in contact, within 2 weeks of entering the study, with a person who had a PCR-confirmed or clinician-diagnosed case of COVID-19. Mobile phlebotomists in the prospective study collected whole blood, serum and a nasopharyngeal or oropharyngeal swab from every participant. Over a 2-month period, participants in the prospective study had the option of providing additional blood draws and questionnaires. Prospective study blood samples were shipped either frozen or at room temperature before DNA extraction.

The immunoSEQ Assay, a bias-controlled multiplex PCR, was used to amplify TCRbeta CDR3 regions from genomic DNA. The study's own analysis went as follows. The number of nucleated cells in each sample was estimated by amplification of reference gene primers within the assay. Sequence reads were collapsed and filtered to measure the absolute abundance of every unique TCRbeta CDR3 rearrangement. For each sample, productive Simpson clonality was calculated by taking the square root of Simpson's diversity index across productive rearrangements. Not all clones reach the TCRdb copy of this immuneACCESS table, which keeps in-frame sequences only. Checked studies attribute under half of the gap to unresolved V genes and leave the rest unexplained. V, J and clone size were drawn from that table, and D and trimming were deduced from the DNA. The sample has about 260,000 clones on record, about 90% of them singletons. The top ten clones comprise about 3.4% of the sample.

This TCR came from a woman aged 40 to 50 who had been exposed to COVID-19. Sequences were obtained from PBMCs or T cells enriched from blood (not recorded which). The chain was built from TRBV2 and TRBJ1-1; there is no confident call for the D gene. The CDR3: CASSERRFTEAFF. The DNA sequence is TGTGCCAGCAGTGAAAGGCGGTTTACTGAAGCTTTCTTT. The reference TRBV2 and TRBJ1-1 proteins fill in what lies around the CDR3, so the full variable domain reads EPEVTQTPSHQVTQMGQEVILRCVPISNHLYFYWYRQILGQKVEFLVSFYNNEISEKSEIFDDQFSVERPDGSNFTLKIRSTKLEDSAMYFCASSERRFTEAFFGQGTRLTVV.